The 21 T cell receptor beta chains listed next were all sequenced from one sample in a study of T cell responses to AZD1222 COVID-19 vaccine. Method: immunoSEQ multiplex PCR; TCRdb's copy keeps in-frame clones and lacks some. The sample holds under 95,000 clones, around 90% seen once. The source material was peripheral blood, sampled on day 0 of AZD1222 vaccination. All receptors come from an adult in good health.

J is TRBJ2-2 and V is TRBV7-3, with 8 bases aligning to TRBD1. The trim removed 5 bases at V and 7 bases at J, leaving 9 bases unmatched. Germline V lookup: CDR1 SGHTA, CDR2 FQGTGA. CDR3 length: 15 residues. CDR3 residues: CASSTTGTGSGELFF. The CDR3 nucleotides read TGTGCCAGCAGCACGACCGGGACAGGTAGCGGGGAGCTGTTTTTT.

This clone appeared a single time. The chain has TRBV28 and TRBJ2-5, with D possibly called TRBD1 or TRBD2 (5 bases each). Germline V CDR1 and CDR2: MDHEN, SYDVKM. The CDR3 is made up of 14 amino acids. The V and J ends lost 5 bases and 3 bases respectively, with 13 bases between them. In nucleotides, the CDR3 is TGTGCCAGCAGTGTCGGGGCGCGAGAAGAGACCCAGTACTTC. Residues: CASSVGAREETQYF.

This chain connects TRBV7-8 to TRBJ1-1; D is ambiguous. Trimming pared 2 bases from V and 0 bases from J, leaving 7 bases between. CDR3 size: 14 residues. Per the germline V gene, CDR1 is SGHVS and CDR2 is FQNEAQ. The CDR3 loop is CASSLTDMNTEAFF. For the CDR3, the DNA is TGTGCCAGCAGCTTAACAGATATGAACACTGAAGCTTTCTTT.

V is TRBV30 and J is TRBJ2-1; D not resolved. V shed 0 bases and J shed 7 bases, with 4 bases lying between them. CDR1 GTSNPN and CDR2 SVGIG come from the germline V gene (reference sequence). The length of the CDR3 is 11 residues. The CDR3 sequence: CAWSVWNEQFF. CDR3 nucleotides: TGTGCCTGGAGTGTTTGGAATGAGCAGTTCTTC.

The rearrangement joins TRBV30 to TRBJ1-4; 10 bases align to TRBD1. Germline CDR1 reads GTSNPN; CDR2 reads SVGIG (reference sequence). The CDR3 loop spans 13 amino acids. V dropped 3 bases and J dropped 7; count of bases not matched to a gene: 2. CDR3 region: CAWRGTGVEKLFF. The DNA for the CDR3 is TGTGCCTGGAGGGGGACAGGGGTTGAAAAACTGTTTTTT.

The gene calls are TRBV10-2 and TRBJ1-5, with 8 positions matching TRBD1. Germline lookup yields CDR1 WSHSY and CDR2 SAAADI. Germline trimming cut 8 bases from V and 0 bases from J; bases unmatched to any gene: 12. CDR3 size: 17 residues. As DNA, the CDR3 is TGCGCCAGCTCACGCGTTCAGGGGGCTGATAGCAATCAGCCCCAGCATTTT. Translated, it gives CASSRVQGADSNQPQHF.

The chain recombines TRBV27 with TRBJ1-6; D gene unclear. This CDR3 comprises 12 residues. The germline V and J ends were trimmed by 3 bases and 13 bases, with 10 bases remaining between them. The germline V gene has CDR1 MNHEY and CDR2 SMNVEV (reference sequence). The CDR3 spells CASSFGGPPLHF. The CDR3 DNA reads as TGTGCCAGCAGTTTCGGCGGCCCCCCCCTCCACTTT.

The chain has TRBV7-6 and TRBJ2-5; perhaps TRBD1 as D (5 bases). This CDR3 spans 15 amino acids. Deletions cut 0 bases from V and 1 base from J, with 9 bases between. In germline, CDR1 is SGHVS, CDR2 FNYEAQ. The CDR3 nucleotides read TGTGCCAGCAGCTTAGCCCCGACAGCCCAAGAGACCCAGTACTTC. Its translation is CASSLAPTAQETQYF.

The V and J genes are TRBV7-9 and TRBJ1-5; 7 bases align to TRBD1. With V trimmed by 0 bases and J by 2 bases, 4 bases remained unmatched. CDR3 size: 16 residues. Germline CDR1 and CDR2: SEHNR and FQNEAQ (reference sequence). The CDR3 bases are TGTGCCAGCAGCTTAGCCGACAGGGTGGGCAATCAGCCCCAGCATTTT. Amino acids: CASSLADRVGNQPQHF.

The CDR3 region is CASSLAGTETQYF. The DNA of the CDR3 is TGCGCCAGCAGCTTGGCAGGTACAGAGACCCAGTACTTC. The chain joins TRBV5-1 to TRBJ2-5, with unresolved D. This CDR3 is 13 amino acids long. The germline V gene encodes CDR1 SGHRS and CDR2 YFSETQ. The V end was cut by 0 bases, the J end by 4 bases, with 7 bases between.

The chain joins TRBV5-1 to TRBJ2-3, with 13 bases fitting TRBD2. The germline CDR1 and CDR2 sequences are SGHRS and YFSETQ. Trimming removed 4 bases from V and 4 bases from J; junction bases left unmatched: 6. This CDR3 is built from 16 residues. Here the CDR3 reads CASSVGLAGVADTQYF. The DNA for the CDR3 is TGCGCCAGCAGCGTAGGACTAGCGGGAGTAGCAGATACGCAGTATTTT.

V is TRBV28 and J is TRBJ2-1, with a possible D match to TRBD1 (5 bases). Germline V gene lookup returns CDR1 MDHEN and CDR2 SYDVKM. V shed 5 bases and J shed 8 bases, with 16 bases lying between them. The CDR3 has 14 residues. The CDR3 spells CASSTSGPVDEQFF. The CDR3 DNA follows: TGTGCCAGCAGTACTTCAGGGCCGGTGGATGAGCAGTTCTTC.

The V gene is TRBV6-1, the J gene TRBJ1-3, with D perhaps TRBD1 (5 bases). CDR3 length: 14 residues. Trimming stripped 6 bases from V and 2 bases from J, with 11 bases between. Germline CDR1 is MNHNS and CDR2 is SASEGT. For the CDR3, the DNA is TGTGCCAGCAGGTCAAGGGACGCTGGAAACACCATATATTTT. Protein sequence: CASRSRDAGNTIYF.

This chain links TRBV28 with TRBJ2-7; tentatively, D is TRBD2 (5 bases). This CDR3 spans 13 amino acids. Germline loops: CDR1 MDHEN, CDR2 SYDVKM. With 2 bases removed from V and 1 base from J, the gap between germline ends came to 6 bases. The CDR3 loop is CASSLGSSYEQYF. For the CDR3, the DNA is TGTGCCAGCAGTTTAGGGAGTTCCTACGAGCAGTACTTC.

The chain is built from TRBV4-1 and TRBJ2-7; no clear D gene. The CDR3 has 12 amino acids. V dropped 3 bases and J dropped 4 bases, with 7 bases sitting between them. In germline, CDR1 is MGHRA, CDR2 YSYEKL. CDR3 residues: CASSHPGYEQYF. CDR3 bases: TGCGCCAGCAGCCACCCCGGGTACGAGCAGTACTTC.

The J gene is TRBJ2-7, the V gene TRBV9, with D possibly called TRBD1 or TRBD2 (6 bases each). V was pared by 4 bases and J by 3 bases, with 14 bases between. This CDR3 spans 14 amino acids. Per germline, CDR1 SGDLS and CDR2 YYNGEE. The CDR3 nucleotides are TGTGCCAGCAGCCCCGGGGGCGGGGACTACGAGCAGTACTTC. Translated, it gives CASSPGGGDYEQYF.

The chain uses TRBV18 and TRBJ2-7, with TRBD2 matching over 9 bases. Germline assignment: CDR1 KGHSH and CDR2 LQKENI. The CDR3 contains 14 residues. Trimming removed 1 base from V and 5 bases from J; junction bases left unmatched: 3. The CDR3 nucleotides are TGTGCCAGCTCACCACAGCGGGGGGTCCACGAGCAGTACTTC. Amino acids: CASSPQRGVHEQYF.

This chain uses TRBV28 with TRBJ2-2; the match to TRBD2 covers 8 bases. CDR1 is MDHEN, CDR2 SYDVKM, per germline. The CDR3 runs to 19 residues. The trim removed 5 bases at V and 2 bases at J, leaving 16 bases unmatched. CDR3 residues: CASSPTLGGAGDNTGELFF. In DNA form, the CDR3 reads TGTGCCAGCAGTCCTACCCTCGGGGGAGCGGGAGATAACACCGGGGAGCTGTTTTTT.

This clone occurred a few times. The V and J genes are TRBV12-3 or TRBV12-4 and TRBJ1-6; D unclear. The CDR3 is 13 residues long. V gave up 3 bases and J gave up 16 bases, with 16 bases separating them. The CDR3 DNA follows: TGTGCCAGCAGTTTTGGAGGAAGGGTAGGGCTCCACTTT. This gives the protein CASSFGGRVGLHF.

The chain employs TRBV28 and TRBJ1-1; D is ambiguous. The V end was cut by 8 bases, the J end by 4 bases, with 11 bases between. The CDR3 runs to 12 residues. Germline V gives CDR1 MDHEN, CDR2 SYDVKM. CDR3 DNA: TGTGCCAGCGGAACTAGTGGCACTGAAGCTTTCTTT. Amino acid sequence: CASGTSGTEAFF.

The rearrangement joins TRBV24-1 to TRBJ2-5, with TRBD1 matching 8 bases. Germline values: CDR1 KGHDR, CDR2 SFDVKD. The CDR3 covers 14 residues. V lost 7 bases to trimming and J lost 7 bases; unmatched junction nucleotides: 10. The CDR3 loop reads CATRGQGASGTQYF. CDR3 nucleotides: TGTGCCACCAGGGGCCAGGGGGCGTCGGGGACCCAGTACTTC.